These 18 T cell receptor beta chains share one sample of origin, sequenced in a study of blood T cell repertoires in COVID-19. Clones were read by immunoSEQ multiplex PCR, and TCRdb kept only the in-frame ones, dropping some. Of about 240,000 clones detected, around 85% appear once; the ten largest clones hold under 6.5%. The sample comprised peripheral blood. The source of these receptors is a man aged 60 to 69 with acute or convalescent COVID-19.

The chain uses TRBV5-1 and TRBJ2-7; 8 positions agree with TRBD2. V was clipped by 7 bases and J by 6 bases; unmatched bases: 6. The germline V gene has CDR1 SGHRS and CDR2 YFSETQ. There are 12 residues in the CDR3. The CDR3 region has the DNA TGCGCCAGCCGGGTCCGGGGGGGCGAGCAGTACTTC. Translation: CASRVRGGEQYF.

V is TRBV7-3 and J is TRBJ2-6; 10 nucleotides align to TRBD1. Germline CDR1 and CDR2: SGHTA and FQGTGA. V lost 5 bases to trimming and J lost 4 bases; unmatched junction nucleotides: 5. CDR3 size: 16 residues. The CDR3 here is CASSPGTGVGANVLTF. CDR3 bases: TGTGCCAGCAGCCCAGGGACAGGGGTAGGGGCCAACGTCCTGACTTTC.

The V call is TRBV11-2, the J call TRBJ1-1; possibly TRBD1 for D (6 bases). V was pared by 8 bases and J by 10 bases, with 20 bases between. The CDR3 extends over 13 amino acids. CDR1 is SGHAT and CDR2 is FQNNGV in the germline V gene. The DNA for the CDR3 is TGTGCCAGCCTCCGATCAGGGGAAGGTTCAGCTTTCTTT. Protein product: CASLRSGEGSAFF.

V and J are TRBV7-2 and TRBJ1-5; TRBD1 matches 8 bases. The CDR3 runs 15 residues. CDR1 SGHTA and CDR2 FQGNSA come from the germline V gene. With V trimmed by 2 bases and J by 2 bases, 2 bases remained unmatched. The CDR3 spells CASSLRGQGNQPQHF. CDR3 DNA sequence: TGTGCCAGCAGCTTACGGGGACAGGGCAATCAGCCCCAGCATTTT.

The CDR3 region is CASSRGAGNTIYF. DNA of the CDR3: TGTGCCAGCAGCCGGGGGGCGGGAAACACCATATATTTT. The V call is TRBV7-9, the J call TRBJ1-3; tentative D call: TRBD1 (6 bases). This CDR3 comprises 13 residues. Germline assignment: CDR1 SEHNR and CDR2 FQNEAQ (reference sequence). V lost 5 bases and J lost 4, with 9 bases in between. The entire variable domain, with the rest obtained from reference TRBV7-9 and TRBJ1-3, is as follows: DTGVSQNPRHKITKRGQNVTFRCDPISEHNRLYWYRQTLGQGPEFLTYFQNEAQLEKSRLLSDRFSAERPKGSFSTLEIQRTEQGDSAMYLCASSRGAGNTIYFGEGSWLTVV.

This clone was counted at least ten times. The J gene is TRBJ2-3, the V gene TRBV28, with 9 nucleotides matching TRBD2. V lost 3 bases and J lost 2; bases outside the gene matches: 6. Germline assignment: CDR1 MDHEN and CDR2 SYDVKM. CDR3 length equals 16 residues. DNA for the CDR3: TGTGCCAGCAGTTTTGTAGCGGGAGAGGCCACAGATACGCAGTATTTT. Its translation: CASSFVAGEATDTQYF.

The rearrangement uses TRBV18 and TRBJ2-7, with 12 bases fitting TRBD1. The germline V gene has CDR1 KGHSH and CDR2 LQKENI. This CDR3 region has 15 residues. V was pared by 6 bases and J by 2 bases, with 5 bases of the junction left unmatched. The DNA of the CDR3 is TGTGCCAGCTCCATGGGACAGGGGGCTACCTACGAGCAGTACTTC. Its translation is CASSMGQGATYEQYF.

V usage is TRBV4-2 and J usage is TRBJ1-1, with D possibly matching TRBD1 (5 bases). Trimming left V 3 bases short and J 0 bases short, with 20 bases between. Germline V CDR1 and CDR2: LGHNA, YNFKEQ. CDR3 length: 18 residues. The CDR3 reads CASSQRDGFSFLNTEAFF. CDR3 DNA sequence: TGTGCCAGCAGCCAGCGGGACGGCTTTTCCTTTCTGAACACTGAAGCTTTCTTT.

The chain couples TRBV2 to TRBJ2-3; D not resolved. Trimming took 1 base from V and 0 from J, leaving 11 bases between them. Germline-derived CDR1 and CDR2 are SNHLY and FYNNEI. The CDR3 consists of 16 residues. The CDR3 bases are TGTGCCAGCAGTGAAGACAGACCTACTAGCACAGATACGCAGTATTTT. Residues: CASSEDRPTSTDTQYF. The full variable domain, in which reference TRBV2 and TRBJ2-3 provide the parts outside the CDR3, is EPEVTQTPSHQVTQMGQEVILRCVPISNHLYFYWYRQILGQKVEFLVSFYNNEISEKSEIFDDQFSVERPDGSNFTLKIRSTKLEDSAMYFCASSEDRPTSTDTQYFGPGTRLTVL.

The genes are TRBV4-1 and TRBJ1-1; no reliable D call. The CDR3 sequence is 13 residues long. The germline V gene has CDR1 MGHRA and CDR2 YSYEKL. Trimming took off 7 bases at V and 0 bases at J, with 9 bases between the two ends. The CDR3 loop is CASTRRMNTEAFF. The CDR3 DNA follows: TGCGCCAGCACCCGCAGGATGAACACTGAAGCTTTCTTT.

The rearrangement links TRBV28 to TRBJ1-1; the D gene is possibly TRBD1 (6 bases). The length of the CDR3 is 13 residues. Trimming shortened V by 8 bases and J by 5 bases, and 15 bases separated the two germline ends. Germline CDR1 is MDHEN and CDR2 is SYDVKM. The CDR3 bases are TGTGCCAGCGGGTCACAGGGTTCGACTGAAGCTTTCTTT. Its protein is CASGSQGSTEAFF. Using reference TRBV28 and TRBJ1-1 for the parts outside the CDR3, the full variable domain is DVKVTQSSRYLVKRTGEKVFLECVQDMDHENMFWYRQDPGLGLRLIYFSYDVKMKEKGDIPEGYSVSREKKERFSLILESASTNQTSMYLCASGSQGSTEAFFGQGTRLTVV.

The chain carries TRBV3-1 (or the pseudogene TRBV3-2) and TRBJ2-2; D possibly corresponds to TRBD1 (6 bases). CDR1 is LGHDT, CDR2 YNNKEL, per germline (reference sequence). Trimming left V 3 bases short and J 3 bases short, with 11 bases between. The CDR3 has 15 amino acids. DNA of the CDR3: TGTGCCAGCAGCCACCGCGCAGGGGACACCGGGGAGCTGTTTTTT. Its translation: CASSHRAGDTGELFF.

The chain is built from TRBV7-9 and TRBJ1-5; D unclear. The length of the CDR3 is 16 residues. V was pared by 4 bases and J by 0 bases, with 13 bases between. Germline V gene data show CDR1 as SEHNR and CDR2 as FQNEAQ (reference sequence). The CDR3 sequence is CASSSGDTRSNQPQHF. The CDR3, as DNA: TGTGCCAGCAGCTCCGGAGATACACGTAGCAATCAGCCCCAGCATTTT.

The chain recombines TRBV27 with TRBJ2-4; D might be TRBD2 (5 bases). The CDR3 runs to 18 residues. Per the germline V gene, CDR1 is MNHEY and CDR2 is SMNVEV (reference sequence). V lost 0 bases and J 5 bases, leaving 20 bases between the germline ends. CDR3 coding DNA: TGTGCCAGCAGTTTATCATACCCTTATGGCGGGTACGAAAACATTCAGTACTTC. Translating gives CASSLSYPYGGYENIQYF.

The chain joins TRBV7-2 to TRBJ1-3; possibly TRBD1 for D (5 bases). V was trimmed by 5 bases and J by 9 bases, leaving 14 bases between them. Germline CDR1 SGHTA, CDR2 FQGNSA. The CDR3 has 13 amino acids. The CDR3 DNA reads TGTGCCAGCAGCCCAGCCGGGGGGGGCACCATATATTTT. It yields the protein CASSPAGGGTIYF.

The CDR3 loop reads CASSVGLATGELFF. The CDR3 nucleotides read TGCGCCAGCAGCGTCGGACTAGCGACCGGGGAGCTGTTTTTT. This chain uses TRBV5-1 with TRBJ2-2, with 9 nucleotides matching TRBD2. The CDR3 spans 14 residues. V lost 4 bases to trimming and J lost 5 bases; unmatched junction nucleotides: 3. Germline V CDR1 and CDR2: SGHRS, YFSETQ.

V and J are TRBV11-3 and TRBJ2-2, with 10 positions matching TRBD2. V dropped 0 bases and J dropped 3; count of bases not matched to a gene: 1. Germline CDR1 is SGHNT and CDR2 is YENEEA. This CDR3 is 16 amino acids long. Written as DNA, the CDR3 is TGTGCCAGCAGCTTAGACCTAGCGGGAGACACCGGGGAGCTGTTTTTT. Amino acids: CASSLDLAGDTGELFF.

This chain links TRBV6-6 with TRBJ2-1; 8 nucleotides align to TRBD1. This CDR3 comprises 14 residues. The J segment lost 9 bases and the V segment lost 8 bases, leaving 12 bases of the junction unmatched. Germline values: CDR1 MNHNY, CDR2 SVGAGI (reference sequence). CDR3 nucleotide sequence: TGTGCCAGCCGGACGGGGACAGGAGCACTTGAGCAGTTCTTC. Translation: CASRTGTGALEQFF.